Presented here are 6 T cell receptor beta chains from one specimen sequenced in a study of blood T cell repertoires in COVID-19. The data were produced by immunoSEQ multiplex PCR, yet TCRdb's version contains in-frame clones alone and is incomplete. The sample has about 160,000 clones; 79% are singletons. The sample consisted of peripheral blood. All receptors come from a woman aged 55-70 years with COVID-19, enrolled during active disease.

The chain has TRBV28 and TRBJ1-1; no clear D gene. The CDR3 length is 11 residues. V lost 10 bases and J 7 bases, leaving 13 bases between the germline ends. CDR1 MDHEN and CDR2 SYDVKM come from the germline V gene. In DNA form, the CDR3 reads TGTGCCATAATGCAGGACTTTGAAGCTTTCTTT. This encodes CAIMQDFEAFF. Filled out from reference TRBV28 and TRBJ1-1, the complete variable domain reads DVKVTQSSRYLVKRTGEKVFLECVQDMDHENMFWYRQDPGLGLRLIYFSYDVKMKEKGDIPEGYSVSREKKERFSLILESASTNQTSMYLCAIMQDFEAFFGQGTRLTVV.

The chain couples TRBV6-2 or TRBV6-3 to TRBJ1-2; 10 nucleotides align to TRBD1. CDR1 and CDR2 (germline): MNHEY, SVGEGT. The V gene end was trimmed by 2 bases and the J gene end by 7 bases; junction bases not matched to a gene: 7. There are 15 residues in the CDR3. In DNA, the CDR3 is TGTGCCAGCAGTTACGCGCGACAGGGGGCCTCTGGCTACACCTTC. This gives the protein CASSYARQGASGYTF.

This chain uses TRBV9 with TRBJ2-3; TRBD1 might be the D (5 bases). The ends were cut back, 0 bases at V and 8 bases at J, with 13 bases in the middle. The CDR3 length is 14 residues. Germline lookup yields CDR1 SGDLS and CDR2 YYNGEE. The chain's CDR3 is CASSVGTDQGTQYF. The DNA of the CDR3 is TGTGCCAGCAGCGTAGGGACGGACCAGGGTACGCAGTATTTT. The whole variable domain, filled in from reference TRBV9 and TRBJ2-3, reads DSGVTQTPKHLITATGQRVTLRCSPRSGDLSVYWYQQSLDQGLQFLIQYYNGEERAKGNILERFSAQQFPDLHSELNLSSLELGDSALYFCASSVGTDQGTQYFGPGTRLTVL.

This clone appeared once. The rearrangement joins TRBV6-6 to TRBJ2-7; D unclear. The length of the CDR3 is 14 residues. Trimming left V 2 bases short and J 1 base short, with 9 bases between. Germline loops: CDR1 MNHNY, CDR2 SVGAGI (reference sequence). This CDR3 is CASSYGARSYEQYF. CDR3 DNA sequence: TGTGCCAGCAGTTACGGTGCCAGATCCTACGAGCAGTACTTC.

The chain links TRBV18 to TRBJ2-1, with TRBD2 matching over 9 bases. The CDR3 extends over 13 amino acids. Germline CDR1 and CDR2: KGHSH and LQKENI. Losses at the gene ends were 3 bases for V and 12 bases for J; bases not matched to a gene: 6. The CDR3 DNA reads as TGTGCCAGCTCACCGGCTAGCGGGGTAGGGCAGTTCTTC. Amino acids: CASSPASGVGQFF.

This chain connects TRBV6-2 or TRBV6-3 to TRBJ2-5; 15 bases agree with TRBD2. Trimming at V came to 6 bases and at J to 5 bases, leaving 13 bases not matched to a gene. Germline CDR1 and CDR2: MNHEY and SVGEGT. CDR3 length equals 18 residues. The CDR3, as DNA: TGTGCCAGCAGCTATACCGGGACTAGCGGGAGGATTGGGGAGACCCAGTACTTC. This encodes CASSYTGTSGRIGETQYF.